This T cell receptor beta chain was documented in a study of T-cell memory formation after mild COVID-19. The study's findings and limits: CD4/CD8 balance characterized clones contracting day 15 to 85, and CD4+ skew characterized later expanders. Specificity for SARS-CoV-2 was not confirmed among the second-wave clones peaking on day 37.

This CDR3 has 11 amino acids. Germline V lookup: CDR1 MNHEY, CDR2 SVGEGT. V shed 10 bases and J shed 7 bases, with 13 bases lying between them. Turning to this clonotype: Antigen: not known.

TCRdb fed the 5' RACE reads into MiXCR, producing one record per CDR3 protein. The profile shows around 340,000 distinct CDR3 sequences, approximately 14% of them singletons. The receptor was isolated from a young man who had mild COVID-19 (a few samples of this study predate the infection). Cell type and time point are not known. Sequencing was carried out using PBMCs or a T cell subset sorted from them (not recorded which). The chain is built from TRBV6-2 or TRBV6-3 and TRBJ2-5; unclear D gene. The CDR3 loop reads CAIGPLVTQYF. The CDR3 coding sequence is TGTGCCATCGGACCGCTGGTGACCCAGTACTTC.